The entry below gives a single T cell receptor beta chain sequence along with its context. Trimming took 2 bases from V and 5 from J, leaving 7 bases between them. The germline CDR1 and CDR2 sequences are SGHAT and FQNNGV. This CDR3 is built from 12 residues. The data originate from a study of blood T cell repertoires in COVID-19. Study details: From T cells, B-cell-depleted T cells, or PBMCs came the material, which was cDNA or gDNA.

Followed over time, Seattle patients had been enrolled while infection was active. Using immunoSEQ multiplex PCR, the repertoire was profiled, and TCRdb retains in-frame clones only, with some absent. The data hold roughly 200,000 clones, with roughly 84% observed a single time. The V and J genes are TRBV11-2 and TRBJ2-7; unclear D gene. Sequenced sample: peripheral blood. The receptor was derived from a woman aged 40-49 years with COVID-19, enrolled during active disease. CDR3 sequence: CASSLIVHEQYF. The CDR3 DNA reads TGTGCCAGCAGCTTAATAGTCCACGAGCAGTACTTC.